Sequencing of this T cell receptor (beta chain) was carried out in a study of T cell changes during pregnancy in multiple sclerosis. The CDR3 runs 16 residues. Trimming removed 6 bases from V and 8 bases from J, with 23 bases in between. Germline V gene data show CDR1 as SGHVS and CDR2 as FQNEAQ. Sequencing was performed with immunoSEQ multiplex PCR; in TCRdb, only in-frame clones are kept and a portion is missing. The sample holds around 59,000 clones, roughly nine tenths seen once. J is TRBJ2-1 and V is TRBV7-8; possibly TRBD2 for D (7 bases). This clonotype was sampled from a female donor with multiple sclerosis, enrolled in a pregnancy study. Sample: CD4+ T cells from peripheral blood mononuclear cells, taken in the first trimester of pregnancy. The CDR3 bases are TGTGCCAGCAGTTACCTAGGGGGGGCCTCTGTGTATGAGCAGTTCTTC. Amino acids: CASSYLGGASVYEQFF.